This T cell receptor beta chain appears in the sequencing data of a study of T cells in women clearing cervical HPV infection. Profiling relied on immunoSEQ multiplex PCR, and the TCRdb table lists in-frame clones only, not all of them. The ten top clones account for more than 3%, within a sample of tens of thousands of clones. This clone is classed as medium-sized by frequency. The sequenced fragment ends 3 residues before the CDR3 boundary, so the rest is inferred from the germline J gene. Trimming cost V 6 bases and J 11 bases, with 14 bases left between them. Germline V gives CDR1 LNHDA, CDR2 SQIVND (reference sequence). The CDR3 runs 13 residues.

This TCR was sampled from a woman between 18 and 69 years old with a cervical HPV16 infection that either progressed to CIN3+ or cleared (not recorded which). Sequencing was performed on blood buffy coat. The V gene is TRBV19, the J gene TRBJ1-6, with a weak D call TRBD1 (6 bases). The CDR3 DNA, read in part, is TGTGCCAGTAGAGGGGGTATCGGGACACCC. This codes for CASRGGIGTP. The CDR3 as a whole reads CASRGGIGTPLHF.